The clone carrying this T cell receptor beta chain was observed at least ten times. Its antigen is currently unknown. There are 14 residues in the CDR3. Trimming took off 1 base at V and 13 bases at J, with 16 bases between the two ends. Germline V gene sequence: CDR1 LNHNV, CDR2 YYDKDF (reference sequence). The data were obtained in a study of T-cell reconstitution after alpha-beta-depleted transplantation in children. Study observations and caveats: Day-60 TCRbeta diversity that was high in some patients was derived from surviving recipient T cells and thymic progenitors. Fresh T-cell production supplied most of the T-cell counts and diversity seen one year after transplant. Reported findings indicate that, about two months after transplant, alpha-beta T cells came from several hundred expanded clones, which were derived from non-depleted graft cells.

Unique molecular identifiers were incorporated when the TCRbeta library was constructed. TCRdb reprocessed the PCR reads with MiXCR, giving one entry per CDR3 protein. Here the sample spans about 600,000 distinct CDR3 sequences, 13% being singletons. The clonotype was recovered from a male patient aged 10-17 years who had a stem cell transplant for acute myeloid leukemia, so the T cells may come from the graft donor. Material: PBMCs, mostly from graft donor cells, obtained 360 days after TCRalphabeta/CD19-depleted stem cell transplant. The chain is built from TRBV15 and TRBJ2-2, with D possibly TRBD2 on 5 matching bases. Here the CDR3 DNA reads TGTGCCACCAGCAGAGGGGGAGTCCCCGGTCGGCTGTTTTTT. Its protein product is CATSRGGVPGRLFF.